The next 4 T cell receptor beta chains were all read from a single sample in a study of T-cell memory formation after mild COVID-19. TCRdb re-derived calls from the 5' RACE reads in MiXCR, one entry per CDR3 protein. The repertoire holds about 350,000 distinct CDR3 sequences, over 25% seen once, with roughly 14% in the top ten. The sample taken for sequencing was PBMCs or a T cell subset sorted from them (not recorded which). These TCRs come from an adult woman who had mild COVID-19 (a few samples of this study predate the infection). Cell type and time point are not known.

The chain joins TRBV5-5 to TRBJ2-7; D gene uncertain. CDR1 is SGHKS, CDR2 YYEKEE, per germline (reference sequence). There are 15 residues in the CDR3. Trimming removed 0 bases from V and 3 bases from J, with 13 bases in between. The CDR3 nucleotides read TGTGCCAGCAGCTTGGCAGCCGGTTGGAACTACGAGCAGTACTTC. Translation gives CASSLAAGWNYEQYF.

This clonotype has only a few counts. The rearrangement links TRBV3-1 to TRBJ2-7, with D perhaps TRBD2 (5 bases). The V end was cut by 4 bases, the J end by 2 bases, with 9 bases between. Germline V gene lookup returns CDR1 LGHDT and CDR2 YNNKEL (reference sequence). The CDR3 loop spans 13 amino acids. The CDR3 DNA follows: TGTGCCAGCAGCCGCGCCGGGACCTACGAGCAGTACTTC. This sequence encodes CASSRAGTYEQYF.

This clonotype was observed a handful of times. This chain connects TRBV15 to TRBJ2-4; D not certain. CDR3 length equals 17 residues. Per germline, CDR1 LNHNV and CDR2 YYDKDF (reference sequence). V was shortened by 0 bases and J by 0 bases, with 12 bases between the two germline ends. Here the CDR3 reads CATSRDLSSGAKNIQYF. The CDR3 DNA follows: TGTGCCACCAGCAGAGATCTCTCGAGTGGAGCCAAAAACATTCAGTACTTC.

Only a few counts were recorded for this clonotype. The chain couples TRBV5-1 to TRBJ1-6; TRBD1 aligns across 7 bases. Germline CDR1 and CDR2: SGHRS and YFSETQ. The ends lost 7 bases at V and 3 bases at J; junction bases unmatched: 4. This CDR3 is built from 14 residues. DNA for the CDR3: TGCGCCAGCGGCACAGGGGACTATAATTCACCCCTCCACTTT. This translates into CASGTGDYNSPLHF.